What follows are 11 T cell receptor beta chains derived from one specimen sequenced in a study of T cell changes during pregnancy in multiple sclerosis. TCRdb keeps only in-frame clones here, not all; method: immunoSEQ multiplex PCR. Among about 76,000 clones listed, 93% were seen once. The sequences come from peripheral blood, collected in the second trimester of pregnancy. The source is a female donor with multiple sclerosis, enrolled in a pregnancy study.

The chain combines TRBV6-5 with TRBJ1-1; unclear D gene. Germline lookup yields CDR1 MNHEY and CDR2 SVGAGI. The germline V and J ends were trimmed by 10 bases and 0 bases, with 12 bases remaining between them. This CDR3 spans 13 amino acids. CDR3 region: CATLEHLNTEAFF. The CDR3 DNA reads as TGTGCCACCCTGGAGCACTTGAACACTGAAGCTTTCTTT.

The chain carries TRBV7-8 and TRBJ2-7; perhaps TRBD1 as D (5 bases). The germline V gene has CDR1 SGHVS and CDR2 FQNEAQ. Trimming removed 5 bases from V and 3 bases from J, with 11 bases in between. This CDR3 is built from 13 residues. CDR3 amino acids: CASSLQGIYEQYF. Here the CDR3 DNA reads TGTGCCAGCAGCCTCCAGGGTATCTACGAGCAGTACTTC.

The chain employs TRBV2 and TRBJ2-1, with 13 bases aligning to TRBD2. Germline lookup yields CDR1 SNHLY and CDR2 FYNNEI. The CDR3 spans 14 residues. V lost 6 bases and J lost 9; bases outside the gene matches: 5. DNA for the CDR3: TGTGCCAGCAGCGGACTAGCGGGGGAGAGTGAGCAGTTCTTC. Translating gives CASSGLAGESEQFF.

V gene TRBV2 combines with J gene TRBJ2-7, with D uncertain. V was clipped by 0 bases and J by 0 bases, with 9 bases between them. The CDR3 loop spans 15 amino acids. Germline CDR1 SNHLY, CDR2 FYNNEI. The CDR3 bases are TGTGCCAGCAGTGAAGCTGGCATCCTCTCCTACGAGCAGTACTTC. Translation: CASSEAGILSYEQYF.

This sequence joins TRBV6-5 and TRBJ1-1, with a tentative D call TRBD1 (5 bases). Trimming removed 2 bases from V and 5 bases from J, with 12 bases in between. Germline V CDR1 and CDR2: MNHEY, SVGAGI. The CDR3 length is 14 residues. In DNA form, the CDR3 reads TGTGCCAGCAGTTACGGGGCCTTGTCGACTGAAGCTTTCTTT. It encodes CASSYGALSTEAFF.

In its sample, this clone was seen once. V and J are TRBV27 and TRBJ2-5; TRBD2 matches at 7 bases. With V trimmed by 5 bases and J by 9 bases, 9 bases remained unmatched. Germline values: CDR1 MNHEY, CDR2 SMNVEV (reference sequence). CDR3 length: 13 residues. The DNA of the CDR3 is TGTGCCAGCAGTCCGGGAGGTTTGTGGGCCCAGTACTTC. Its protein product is CASSPGGLWAQYF.

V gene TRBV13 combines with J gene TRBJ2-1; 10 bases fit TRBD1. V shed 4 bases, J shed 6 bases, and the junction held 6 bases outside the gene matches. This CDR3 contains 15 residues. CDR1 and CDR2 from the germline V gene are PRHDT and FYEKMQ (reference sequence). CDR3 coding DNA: TGTGCCAGCAGCTATGTAGGGACAGGGGCCAATGAGCAGTTCTTC. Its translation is CASSYVGTGANEQFF.

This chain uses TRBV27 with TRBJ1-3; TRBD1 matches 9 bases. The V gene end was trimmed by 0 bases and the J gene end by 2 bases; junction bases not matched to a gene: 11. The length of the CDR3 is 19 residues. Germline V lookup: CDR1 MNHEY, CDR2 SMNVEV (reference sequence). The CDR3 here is CASSLSPPTGQGPGNTIYF. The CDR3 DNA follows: TGTGCCAGCAGTTTATCCCCCCCAACGGGACAGGGACCTGGAAACACCATATATTTT.

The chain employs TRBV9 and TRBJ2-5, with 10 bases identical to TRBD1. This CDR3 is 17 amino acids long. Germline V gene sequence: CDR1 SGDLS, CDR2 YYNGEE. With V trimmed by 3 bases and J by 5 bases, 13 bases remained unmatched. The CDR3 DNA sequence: TGTGCCAGCAGCGCGGGAGGGGGACAGGGGTTCGGGGAGACCCAGTACTTC. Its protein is CASSAGGGQGFGETQYF.

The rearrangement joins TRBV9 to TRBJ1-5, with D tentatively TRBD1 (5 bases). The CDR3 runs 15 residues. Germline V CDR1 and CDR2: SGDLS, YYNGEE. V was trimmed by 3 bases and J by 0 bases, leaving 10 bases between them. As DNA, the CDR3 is TGTGCCAGCAGCGCCCAGGGTTATAGCAATCAGCCCCAGCATTTT. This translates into CASSAQGYSNQPQHF.

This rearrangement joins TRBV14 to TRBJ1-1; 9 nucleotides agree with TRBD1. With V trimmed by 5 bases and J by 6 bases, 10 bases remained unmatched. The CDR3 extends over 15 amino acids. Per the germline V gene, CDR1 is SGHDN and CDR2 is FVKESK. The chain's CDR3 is CASSNRDREQPEAFF. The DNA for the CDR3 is TGTGCCAGCAGCAACCGGGACAGGGAGCAGCCTGAAGCTTTCTTT.